This T cell receptor beta chain stems from a study of shared clonotypes between healthy human individuals (TCRdb year 2020). Regarding the research as a whole: The cohort comprised a couple of women and a few men aged 18 to 49 years. The study deeply sequenced blood TCR repertoires of five healthy adults to estimate repertoire size and the extent of clonotype sharing between individuals. Leukapheresis yielded between about 0.94 and 8.9 billion PBMCs per donor. For each donor, CD4 naive and CD4 memory were each given three plates, CD8 naive was given two plates, and CD8 memory was given one plate. Libraries were prepared and TCR repertoires were sequenced by different laboratories using diverse techniques, in order to increase sequencing depth and limit assay-specific biases. What the authors observed across the whole study: Even with the large sequencing depth, rarefaction of the sorted-subset datasets indicated that sequencing was incomplete. Compared with non-shared clonotypes, clonotypes shared by all four sorted-subset donors had higher generation probabilities. Because the study included a small number of donors, the genetic and exposure-history diversity represented was limited. Sampling was restricted to blood, and TCR repertoires in tissue are likely to differ from TCR repertoires in blood. Roughly 5% of naive CD4, 3% to 4% of naive CD8, approximately 2% of memory CD4, and roughly 0.4% of memory CD8 clonotypes were shared across a few donors. Estimated clonotype richness was generally larger for naive than for memory subsets. Pairwise subsampling led to the expectation that sequencing depth would affect the degree of clonotype sharing among donors.

Notes on this clone: Its antigen target is currently unknown. Base quality data are lacking; no much larger clone is found one base away.

Using the deep immunoSEQ assay, TCR CDR3 regions were amplified from genomic DNA by multiplex PCR. Extracted genomic DNA from each cell subset was distributed evenly across all wells of several immunoSEQ 96-well plates, and each plate was treated as a replicate. Each replicate PCR for sorted subsets received around 200 ng genomic DNA, equal to about 30,000 T cell genomes. Purified libraries were measured with a Qubit 3.0 fluorometer, size-checked on a Bioanalyzer 2100, and measured again with the KAPA Library Quantification kit. Each immunoSEQ 96-well plate was sequenced on its own single-read 150-cycle Illumina NextSeq 550 flow cell. From the authors' description of their analysis: Because only junctional sequences without quality scores were contained in the immunoSEQ output, filtering matching that applied to full-length reads could not be performed. Sequences were annotated with PyIR, a Python wrapper for IgBLAST v1.9, using IMGT germline references to assign V/J genes and CDR3. Reads with weak V/J assignments (E-value above 1e-6), missing CDR3, stop codons, out-of-frame junctions, or ambiguous translated residues were removed. V3J clonotypes were defined as sequences sharing an identical inferred V gene, J gene, and CDR3 amino acid sequence. Percentage overlap between repertoires was calculated by dividing the number of shared unique clonotypes by the size of the smaller repertoire. Three approaches were used to assess repertoire richness: RTK rarefaction, the Chao1 estimator, and Recon v2.1 estimates of unobserved clonotypes. OLGA was used to compute generation probabilities for all TCRbeta clonotypes that the gDNA method yielded from a handful of donors. TCRdb limited this immuneACCESS table to in-frame rearrangements with V and J called. A share of clones is missing; checked studies link under half to unresolved V genes, and the rest is unexplained. For V, J and clone size, that table is used; D and trimming come from the DNA. In this sample the table shows about 2.2 million clones, around 93% of which occur a single time. The ten most abundant clones make up roughly 1.7% of the sample.

The CDR3 contains 14 residues, cysteine and phenylalanine counted. CDR3 DNA is the only sequence kept; it has 42 bases, read in frame from the first base. V lost 4 bases and J lost 4 bases; the stretch between them is 13 bases long. CDR1 and CDR2 were assigned from the germline V gene (reference sequence) as MNHEY and SMNVEV. CD8 naive samples were CD45RO-negative cells positively selected for CCR7, giving a CD45RA+CCR7+ population that excluded TemRA cells. The donors were healthy, HIV-negative adults with no recently reported acute infections or vaccinations. Every donor was a Caucasian adult residing in Nashville, Tennessee, USA. After blood collection by leukapheresis, PBMCs were isolated using Ficoll-Histopaque density gradient centrifugation and then cryopreserved in the vapor phase of liquid nitrogen. Analytical flow cytometry was used to check the purity and quantity of every magnetically sorted T cell population. Each sorted fraction had its genomic DNA isolated and then quantified by UV absorbance on a Nanodrop 2000c.

The chain uses TRBV27 and TRBJ1-1; a tentative D match to TRBD1 spans 6 bases. The specimen sequenced was naive CD8+ T cells from PBMCs. Per the publication, the cell subset or site label means: CD45RA+CCR7+. The receptor was isolated from a man aged 18 to 30 in good health. Some clones in this sample may be carry-over from other donors' samples. Read as DNA, the sequence is TGTGCCAGCAGTTCCACAGGGATTCTCACTGAAGCTTTCTTT. Its product reads: CASSSTGILTEAFF.